The present entry profiles one TCR beta chain with its context. This receptor's antigen is unknown. No much larger clonotype is one base removed from it; base qualities were not supplied. The V end loses 5 bases and the J end loses 1 base, and a stretch of 18 bases separates them. The CDR3 contains 16 residues, cysteine and phenylalanine counted. Solely the CDR3 DNA is kept, with 48 bases framed from the first base. Looking up the germline V gene yields CDR1 SGHTA and CDR2 FQGNSA. The study was a case-control design nested within a healthcare worker cohort in London, UK, with weekly nasopharyngeal swab PCR tests and blood sampling. Healthcare workers were recruited between 23 and 31 March 2020, during the week of the UK lockdown, and were followed weekly for up to 16 weeks. The data derive from a study of early T cells in non-severe SARS-CoV-2 infection (dated by TCRdb to 2020 to 2022). Regarding the study in general: Because TCR sequencing was done on bulk RNA from unsorted whole blood, the alpha and beta chains could not be paired.

Receptor libraries were prepared by 5' RACE. Instrument used: NextSeq 500. To correct for sequencing error and PCR bias, the TCR library protocol tagged individual cDNA molecules with unique molecular identifiers. Both TCR alpha and beta chains were sequenced, and tight co-correlation was observed between alpha and beta sequence abundances in each sample. In the source study's methods: Decombinator V4 was used to annotate TCR sequences for V gene, J gene and CDR3. Expanded TCRs were defined as changing significantly between any two time points under a Poisson model with p below 0.0001. TCR abundances were normalised to the total number of TCRs sequenced per sample and expressed as counts per million. TRAV1-2 paired with TRAJ12, TRAJ20 or TRAJ33 defined MAIT TCRs, while TRAV10 paired with TRAJ18 defined iNKT TCRs. VDJdb, accessed 1 November 2021, was searched for CMV, EBV and SARS-CoV-2 annotated TCRs, excluding TCRs annotated for multiple antigens. TCRdb trimmed public reads at Q25 via fastp, called clones via MiXCR and kept in-frame beta chains. Rows with a matching CDR3 protein are joined into one entry that keeps the most common DNA and genes. The V and J calls follow TCRdb's processing rather than the paper's. The sample table lists 70,000 to 90,000 distinct CDR3 sequences, around 15% of them with a count of one. The ten most abundant clones make up approximately 12% of the sample.

On the study overall, not on this receptor specifically: VDJdb matching was skewed toward anti-spike CD8 responses and likely underestimated virus-specific expansions, missing private and CD4 specificities.

This TCR was recovered from an adult who was a healthcare worker with PCR-confirmed SARS-CoV-2 infection or an uninfected control (not recorded which). This receptor chain uses TRBV7-2 and TRBJ2-7; a weak D assignment points to TRBD2 (5 bases agree). Source material: whole blood. For the CDR3, the sequence is CASSPRGRFSSYEQYF. The DNA is TGTGCCAGCAGCCCCCGAGGGCGTTTTTCTTCCTACGAGCAGTACTTC.